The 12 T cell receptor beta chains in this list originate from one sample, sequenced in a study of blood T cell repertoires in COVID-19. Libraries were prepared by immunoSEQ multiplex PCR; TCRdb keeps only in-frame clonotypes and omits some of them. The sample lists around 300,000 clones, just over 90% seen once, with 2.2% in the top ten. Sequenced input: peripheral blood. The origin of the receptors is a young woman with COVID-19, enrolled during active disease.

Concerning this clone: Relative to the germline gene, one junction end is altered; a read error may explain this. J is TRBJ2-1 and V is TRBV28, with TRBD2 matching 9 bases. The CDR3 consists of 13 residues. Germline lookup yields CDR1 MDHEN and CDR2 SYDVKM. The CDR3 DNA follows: TGTGCCAGCAGTTTTTCCTTAGCGGGAGCCCACCTCTTC. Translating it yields CASSFSLAGAHLF.

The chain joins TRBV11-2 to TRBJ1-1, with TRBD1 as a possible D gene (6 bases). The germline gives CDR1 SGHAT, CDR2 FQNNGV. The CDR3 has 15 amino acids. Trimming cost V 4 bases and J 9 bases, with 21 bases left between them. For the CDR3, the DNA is TGTGCCAGCAGCTCCGGACAGATAGAACACTCTAAAGCTTTCTTT. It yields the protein CASSSGQIEHSKAFF.

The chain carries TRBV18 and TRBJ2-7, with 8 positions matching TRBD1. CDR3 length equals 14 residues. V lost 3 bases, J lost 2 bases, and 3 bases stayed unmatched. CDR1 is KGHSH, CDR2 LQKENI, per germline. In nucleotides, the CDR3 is TGTGCCAGCTCACCGACAGGGGTCCCCTACGAGCAGTACTTC. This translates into CASSPTGVPYEQYF.

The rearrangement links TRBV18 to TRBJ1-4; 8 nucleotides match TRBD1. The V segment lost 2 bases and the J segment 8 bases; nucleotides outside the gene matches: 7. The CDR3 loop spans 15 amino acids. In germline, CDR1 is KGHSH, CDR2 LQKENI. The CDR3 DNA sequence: TGTGCCAGCTCACCAATAGGACAGGGTATGGAAAAACTGTTTTTT. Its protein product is CASSPIGQGMEKLFF.

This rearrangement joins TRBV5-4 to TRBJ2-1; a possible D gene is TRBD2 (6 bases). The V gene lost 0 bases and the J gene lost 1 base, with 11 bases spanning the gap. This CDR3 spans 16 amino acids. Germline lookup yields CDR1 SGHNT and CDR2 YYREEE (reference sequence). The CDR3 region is CASSLVERVSYNEQFF. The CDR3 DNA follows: TGTGCCAGCAGCTTGGTAGAGCGGGTATCCTACAATGAGCAGTTCTTC.

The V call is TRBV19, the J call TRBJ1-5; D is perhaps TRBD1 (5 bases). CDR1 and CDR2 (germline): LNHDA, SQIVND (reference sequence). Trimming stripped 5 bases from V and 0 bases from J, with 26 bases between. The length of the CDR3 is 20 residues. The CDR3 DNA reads TGTGCCAGTAGTCAAGGGTTAGGGGCAGATAGTCTCTATAGCAATCAGCCCCAGCATTTT. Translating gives CASSQGLGADSLYSNQPQHF.

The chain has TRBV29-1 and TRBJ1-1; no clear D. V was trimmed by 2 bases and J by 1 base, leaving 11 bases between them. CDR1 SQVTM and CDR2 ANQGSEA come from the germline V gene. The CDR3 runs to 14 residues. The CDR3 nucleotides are TGCAGCGTTGAAAGAGGTCGGGGGAACACTGAAGCTTTCTTT. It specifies CSVERGRGNTEAFF.

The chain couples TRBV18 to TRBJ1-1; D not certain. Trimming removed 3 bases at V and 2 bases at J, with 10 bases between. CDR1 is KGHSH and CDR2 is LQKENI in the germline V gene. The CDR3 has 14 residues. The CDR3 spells CASSPRQLNTEAFF. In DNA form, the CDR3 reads TGTGCCAGCTCACCGAGACAATTAAACACTGAAGCTTTCTTT.

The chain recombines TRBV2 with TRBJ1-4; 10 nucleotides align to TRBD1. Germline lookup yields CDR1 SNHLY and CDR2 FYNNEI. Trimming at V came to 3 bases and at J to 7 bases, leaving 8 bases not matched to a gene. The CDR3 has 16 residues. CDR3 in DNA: TGTGCCAGCAGTGATCTCGCGGGACAGGGGCTTGAAAAACTGTTTTTT. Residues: CASSDLAGQGLEKLFF.

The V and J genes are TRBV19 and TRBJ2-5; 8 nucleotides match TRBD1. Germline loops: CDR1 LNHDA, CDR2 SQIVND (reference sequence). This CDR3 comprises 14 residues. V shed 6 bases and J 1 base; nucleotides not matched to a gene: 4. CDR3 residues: CASRKTGGQETQYF. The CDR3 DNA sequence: TGTGCCAGTAGGAAAACAGGGGGCCAAGAGACCCAGTACTTC. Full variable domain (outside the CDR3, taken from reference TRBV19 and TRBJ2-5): DGGITQSPKYLFRKEGQNVTLSCEQNLNHDAMYWYRQDPGQGLRLIYYSQIVNDFQKGDIAEGYSVSREKKESFPLTVTSAQKNPTAFYLCASRKTGGQETQYFGPGTRLLVL.

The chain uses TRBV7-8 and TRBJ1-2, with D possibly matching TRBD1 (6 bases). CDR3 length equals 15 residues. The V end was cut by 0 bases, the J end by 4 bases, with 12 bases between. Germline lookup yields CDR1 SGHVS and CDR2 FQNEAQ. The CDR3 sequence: CASSLAAQGTYGYTF. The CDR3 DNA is TGTGCCAGCAGCTTAGCTGCTCAGGGGACCTATGGCTACACCTTC.

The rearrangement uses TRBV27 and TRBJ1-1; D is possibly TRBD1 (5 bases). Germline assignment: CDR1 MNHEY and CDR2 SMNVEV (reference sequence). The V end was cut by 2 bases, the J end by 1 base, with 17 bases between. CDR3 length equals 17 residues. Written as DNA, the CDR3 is TGTGCCAGCAGTTTAAGGTCAGGGATATTCGCGAACACTGAAGCTTTCTTT. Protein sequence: CASSLRSGIFANTEAFF.